The entry that follows covers one T cell receptor beta chain sequence. The data are from a study of blood T cell repertoires in COVID-19. In the study overall: Acute and convalescent COVID-19 samples came from the United States, Italy and Spain. From T cells, B-cell-depleted T cells, or PBMCs came the material, which was cDNA or gDNA.

As handled by the study authors: Amplification with reference gene primers provided the estimates of nucleated cell counts. Repertoires were generated with immunoSEQ multiplex PCR, while TCRdb's copy carries only in-frame clones and drops some. V, J and clone size derive from that table, while D and trimming were established from the DNA sequence. Of roughly 150,000 clones detected, 80% to 90% appear once; the ten largest clones hold around 2.9%. The length of the CDR3 is 15 residues. Germline V lookup: CDR1 SGDLS, CDR2 YYNGEE. The germline V and J ends were trimmed by 7 bases and 6 bases, with 20 bases remaining between them.

V is TRBV9 and J is TRBJ2-1; possible D gene TRBD2, 6 bases. Specimen: peripheral blood. This receptor was identified in a woman aged 60-75 years with active COVID-19. CDR3 nucleotides: TGTGCCAGCGCCCCCGGGGGAATAGCCTCCAATGAGCAGTTCTTC. It specifies CASAPGGIASNEQFF.